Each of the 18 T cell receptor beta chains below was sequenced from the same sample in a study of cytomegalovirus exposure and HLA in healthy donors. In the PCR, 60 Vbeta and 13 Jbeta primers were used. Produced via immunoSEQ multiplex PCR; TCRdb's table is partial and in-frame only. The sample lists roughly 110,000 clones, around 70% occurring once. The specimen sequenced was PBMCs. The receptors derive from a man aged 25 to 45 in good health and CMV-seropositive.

CDR3: CASSSTGTGASEQYF. The DNA of the CDR3 is TGTGCCAGCAGCTCAACCGGGACAGGGGCCTCCGAGCAGTACTTC. The rearrangement joins TRBV7-8 to TRBJ2-7; 10 bases are shared with TRBD1. This CDR3 is built from 15 residues. V gave up 4 bases and J gave up 6 bases; unmatched junction bases: 9. Germline lookup yields CDR1 SGHVS and CDR2 FQNEAQ.

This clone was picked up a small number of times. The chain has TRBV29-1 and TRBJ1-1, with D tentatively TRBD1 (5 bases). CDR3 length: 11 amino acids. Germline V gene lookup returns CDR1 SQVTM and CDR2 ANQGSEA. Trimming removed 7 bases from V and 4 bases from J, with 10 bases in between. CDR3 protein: CSALGGTEAFF. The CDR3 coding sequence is TGCAGCGCCCTCGGGGGCACTGAAGCTTTCTTT.

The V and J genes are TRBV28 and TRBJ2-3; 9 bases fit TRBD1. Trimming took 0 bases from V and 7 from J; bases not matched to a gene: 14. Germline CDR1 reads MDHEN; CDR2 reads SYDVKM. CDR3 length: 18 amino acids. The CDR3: CASSLWGQGLRDTNTQYF. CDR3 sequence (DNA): TGTGCCAGCAGTTTATGGGGACAGGGTTTAAGGGATACGAATACGCAGTATTTT. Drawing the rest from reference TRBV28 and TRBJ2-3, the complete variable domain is DVKVTQSSRYLVKRTGEKVFLECVQDMDHENMFWYRQDPGLGLRLIYFSYDVKMKEKGDIPEGYSVSREKKERFSLILESASTNQTSMYLCASSLWGQGLRDTNTQYFGPGTRLTVL.

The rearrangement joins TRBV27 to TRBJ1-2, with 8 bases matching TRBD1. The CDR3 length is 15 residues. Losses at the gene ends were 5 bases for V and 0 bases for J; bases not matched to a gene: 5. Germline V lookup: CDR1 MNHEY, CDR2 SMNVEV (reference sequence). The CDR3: CASSLNRGSNYGYTF. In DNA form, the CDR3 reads TGTGCCAGCAGTCTCAACAGGGGGTCTAACTATGGCTACACCTTC.

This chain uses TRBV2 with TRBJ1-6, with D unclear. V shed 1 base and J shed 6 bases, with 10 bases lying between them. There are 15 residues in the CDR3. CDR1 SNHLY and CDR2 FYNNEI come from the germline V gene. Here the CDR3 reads CASSEGRVSNSPLHF. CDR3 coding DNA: TGTGCCAGCAGTGAAGGGCGGGTTAGTAATTCACCCCTCCACTTT. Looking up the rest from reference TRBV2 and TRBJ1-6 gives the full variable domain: EPEVTQTPSHQVTQMGQEVILRCVPISNHLYFYWYRQILGQKVEFLVSFYNNEISEKSEIFDDQFSVERPDGSNFTLKIRSTKLEDSAMYFCASSEGRVSNSPLHFGNGTRLTVT.

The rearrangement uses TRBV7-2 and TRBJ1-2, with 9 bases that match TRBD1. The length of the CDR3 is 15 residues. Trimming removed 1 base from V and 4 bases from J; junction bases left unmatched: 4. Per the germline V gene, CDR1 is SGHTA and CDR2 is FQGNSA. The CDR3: CASSLGGQGSYGYTF. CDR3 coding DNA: TGTGCCAGCAGCTTAGGGGGACAGGGATCCTATGGCTACACCTTC.

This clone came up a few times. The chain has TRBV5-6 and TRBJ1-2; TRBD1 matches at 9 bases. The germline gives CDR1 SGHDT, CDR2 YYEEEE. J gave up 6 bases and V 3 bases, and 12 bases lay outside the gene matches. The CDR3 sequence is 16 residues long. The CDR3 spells CASSSLPGQGAHGYTF. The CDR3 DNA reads TGTGCCAGCAGCTCTCTACCGGGACAGGGAGCTCATGGCTACACCTTC.

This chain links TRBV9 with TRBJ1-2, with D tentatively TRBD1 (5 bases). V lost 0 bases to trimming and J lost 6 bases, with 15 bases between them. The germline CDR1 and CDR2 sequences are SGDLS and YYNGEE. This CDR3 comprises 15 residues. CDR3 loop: CASSVDPGGRDGYTF. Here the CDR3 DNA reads TGTGCCAGCAGCGTAGACCCCGGGGGGAGGGATGGCTACACCTTC.

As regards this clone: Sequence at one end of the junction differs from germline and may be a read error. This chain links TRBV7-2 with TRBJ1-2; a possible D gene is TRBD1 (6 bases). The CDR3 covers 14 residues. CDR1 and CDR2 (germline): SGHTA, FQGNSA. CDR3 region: CASSLGPGHNGYPF. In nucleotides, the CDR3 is TGTGCCAGCAGCTTAGGCCCGGGACATAATGGCTACCCCTTC.

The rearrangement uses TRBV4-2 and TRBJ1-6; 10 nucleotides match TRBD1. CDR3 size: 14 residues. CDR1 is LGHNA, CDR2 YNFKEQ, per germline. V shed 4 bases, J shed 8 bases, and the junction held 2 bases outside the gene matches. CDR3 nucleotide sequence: TGTGCCAGCAGCCGCGGACAGGGGGATTCACCCCTCCACTTT. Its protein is CASSRGQGDSPLHF.

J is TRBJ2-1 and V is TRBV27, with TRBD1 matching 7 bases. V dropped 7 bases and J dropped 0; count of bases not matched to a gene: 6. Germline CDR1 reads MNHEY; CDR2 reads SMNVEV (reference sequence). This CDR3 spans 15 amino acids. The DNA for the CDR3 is TGTGCCAGCACCGGACGGGACAGCTCCTACAATGAGCAGTTCTTC. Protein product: CASTGRDSSYNEQFF.

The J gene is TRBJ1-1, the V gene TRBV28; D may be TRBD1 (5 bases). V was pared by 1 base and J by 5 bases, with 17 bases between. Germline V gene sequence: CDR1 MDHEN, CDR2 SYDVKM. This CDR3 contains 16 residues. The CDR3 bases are TGTGCCAGCAGTTTATCAGGGCCCCCCCCGAGGACTGAAGCTTTCTTT. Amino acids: CASSLSGPPPRTEAFF.

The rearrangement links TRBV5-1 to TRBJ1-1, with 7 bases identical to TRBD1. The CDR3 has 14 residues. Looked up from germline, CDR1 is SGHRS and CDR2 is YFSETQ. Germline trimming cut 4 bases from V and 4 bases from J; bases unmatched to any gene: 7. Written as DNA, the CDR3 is TGCGCCAGCAGCGATACAGGGGCGTCCACTGAAGCTTTCTTT. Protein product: CASSDTGASTEAFF.

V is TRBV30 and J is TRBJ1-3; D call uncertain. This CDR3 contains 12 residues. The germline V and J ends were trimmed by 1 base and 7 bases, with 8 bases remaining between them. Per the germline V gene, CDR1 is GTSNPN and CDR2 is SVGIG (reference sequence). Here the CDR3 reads CAWSEARNTIYF. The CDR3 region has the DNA TGTGCCTGGAGTGAGGCGAGGAACACCATATATTTT.

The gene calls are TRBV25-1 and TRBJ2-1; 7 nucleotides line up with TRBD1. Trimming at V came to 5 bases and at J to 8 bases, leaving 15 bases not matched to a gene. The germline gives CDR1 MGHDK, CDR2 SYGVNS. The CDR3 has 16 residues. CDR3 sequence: CASSSDPGQPNDEQFF. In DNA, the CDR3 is TGTGCCAGCAGTTCAGATCCGGGACAGCCGAACGATGAGCAGTTCTTC.

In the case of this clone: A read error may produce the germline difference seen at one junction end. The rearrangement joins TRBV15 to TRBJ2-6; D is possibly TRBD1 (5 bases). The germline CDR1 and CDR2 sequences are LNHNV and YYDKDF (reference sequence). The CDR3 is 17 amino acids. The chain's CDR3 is CATSRDHIRTGANILTF. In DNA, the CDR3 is TGTGCCACCAGCAGAGATCACATCCGCACTGGGGCCAACATCCTGACTTTC.

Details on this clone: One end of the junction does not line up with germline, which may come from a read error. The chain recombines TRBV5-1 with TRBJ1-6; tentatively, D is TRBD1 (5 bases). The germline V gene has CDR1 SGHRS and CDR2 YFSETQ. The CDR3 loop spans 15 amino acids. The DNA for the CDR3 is TGCGCCAGCCGCTTCCTCGACAGTTTTAATTCACCCCTCCACTTT. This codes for CASRFLDSFNSPLHF.

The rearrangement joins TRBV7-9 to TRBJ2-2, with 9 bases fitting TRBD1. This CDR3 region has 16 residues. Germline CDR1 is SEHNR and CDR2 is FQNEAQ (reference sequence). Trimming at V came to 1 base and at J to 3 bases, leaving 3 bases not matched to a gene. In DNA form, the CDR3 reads TGTGCCAGCAGCTTAGGGGGACAGGGCTACACCGGGGAGCTGTTTTTT. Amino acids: CASSLGGQGYTGELFF.